This T cell receptor beta chain was observed in a study of shared clonotypes between healthy human individuals. This clone is a singleton in its sample. The junction had 8 bases not matched to a gene; V was cut back by 5 bases and J by 6 bases. CDR3 length: 16 amino acids. From germline, CDR1 is MNHEY and CDR2 SMNVEV (reference sequence). The authors loaded 200 ng DNA, 25,000 to 30,000 T cell genomes, into sorted-subset replicate PCRs. Profiled with immunoSEQ multiplex PCR; TCRdb holds only in-frame clones, not every one. Of over 2 million clones in the sample, around 90% were seen once. Input material: naive CD4+ T cells from PBMCs. Subset in this sample: CD45RA+ positively selected. V is TRBV27 and J is TRBJ2-5; 14 bases line up with TRBD2. The TCR originated in a man younger than 35 in good health. Some clones in this sample may be carry-over from other donors' samples. The CDR3 DNA reads TGTGCCAGCAGTCCCCAAGGGACTAGCGGGAGTCAGACCCAGTACTTC. The encoded protein is CASSPQGTSGSQTQYF.